This record looks at one T cell receptor (beta chain) sequence and its context. Its target is not known. The table came from immunoSEQ multiplex PCR; TCRdb's copy has only in-frame clones and leaves some out. The profile covers about 110,000 clones, with approximately 90% appearing a single time and roughly 17% taken by the ten largest. Collection occurred without any documented infections or immune events in donors. There are 16 residues in the CDR3. CDR1 is LNHDA, CDR2 SQIVND, per germline (reference sequence). V lost 4 bases and J 10 bases, leaving 24 bases between the germline ends. These data are taken from a study of identifying expanded T cells in peripheral blood. Study conclusions and caveats: Over around two and four weeks, about 15 and 19 clones changed, versus around 1.2 between replicates. Variance in clone template counts between approximately 2-week samples significantly increased with total template count across all healthy donors.

The clonotype originates from a person between 18 and 75 years old in good health. This chain links TRBV19 with TRBJ2-3; D remains ambiguous. The material sequenced was blood. CDR3 amino acids: CASSSAPANSRLAQYF. The CDR3 DNA reads TGTGCCAGTAGTAGTGCCCCAGCGAACTCGCGGTTGGCGCAGTATTTT.